The rows below give T cell receptor beta chains drawn from one sample of a study of post-analysis software for immune sequencing data. From the PCR reads, TCRdb called clonotypes with MiXCR, one entry per CDR3 protein. Among around 440,000 distinct CDR3 sequences listed, 45% were seen once. The sequencing sample was made of blood. These TCRs come from a girl aged 5-17 years with multiple sclerosis. CDR3s include the opening cysteine and the closing phenylalanine or tryptophan.

J gene | V gene | CDR3 protein
TRBJ2-1 | TRBV7-2 | CASSSQKQFF
TRBJ2-3 | TRBV12-3/TRBV12-4 | CASTKEAGVADTQYF
TRBJ2-1 | TRBV29-1 | CSVGGGDNEQFF
TRBJ2-3 | TRBV7-3 | CASSSAKADTQYF
NA | TRBV20-1 | CSASKPGLAGFYEQYF
NA | TRBV27 | CASRPTGLGATQYF
TRBJ2-7 | TRBV25-1 | CASSGAGSTYEQYF
TRBJ2-5 | TRBV25-1 | CASSALAGLQETQYF
TRBJ2-1 | TRBV27 | CASSLRQGAYNEQFF
TRBJ2-4 | TRBV29-1 | CSVEDGTGRIQYF
TRBJ2-1 | TRBV28 | CASTRDIYNEQFF
TRBJ1-2 | TRBV29-1 | CSVDRALTNGYTF
TRBJ2-3 | TRBV18 | CASSPVQGSTDTQYF
NA | TRBV3-1 | CASSHGPLTYEQYF
TRBJ2-7 | TRBV29-1 | CSGEEGQSYEQYF
TRBJ2-1 | TRBV11-2 | CASSAALLAGPVEQFF
TRBJ2-1 | TRBV7-9 | CASRPTGDNEQFF
TRBJ2-3 | TRBV6-5 | CASSYGGRGDTQYF
TRBJ1-5 | TRBV20-1 | CSARTKTGNNQPQHF
TRBJ1-1 | TRBV28 | CASSLWPGAAEAFF
TRBJ1-5 | TRBV5-1 | CASSLDGQPQHF
TRBJ2-1 | TRBV4-3 | CASSHDRGNEQFF
TRBJ2-5 | TRBV28 | CASSFQESETQYF
TRBJ2-5 | TRBV27 | CASVSVADNEQYF
TRBJ2-7 | TRBV5-1 | CASSLDVNYEQYF
TRBJ2-5 | TRBV29-1 | CSVEDLETQYF
TRBJ2-6 | TRBV7-6 | CASSLARRTGFGANVLTF
TRBJ1-1 | TRBV10-3 | CAISESGGRLRGLLLAFF
TRBJ2-7 | TRBV7-2 | CASSLNVRLAFPFEEQYF